This T cell receptor (beta chain) emerged from a study of T cell repertoires in cytomegalovirus infection. For the study at large: CMV infection together with matching HLA type was indicated by public TCR beta signatures. Study findings and constraints: In two of eight donors, the top clonotype was HLA-C-restricted CMV-specific. Cumulative frequency (of public TCR beta family members) identified carriers of CMV plus the relevant HLA.

This CDR3 comprises 12 residues. Germline V gene data show CDR1 as LGHDT and CDR2 as YNNKEL (reference sequence). Trimming removed 1 base from V and 5 bases from J, with 6 bases in between. This clonotype was observed a handful of times. Its target is not known. TCRdb re-called the reads through MiXCR, storing one row per CDR3 protein. The sample yields roughly 500,000 distinct CDR3 sequences, 10% to 12% seen once. The sequencing input was PBMCs. The sequence derives from a human donor in good health (CMV status not recorded). Some clones in this sample may be carry-over from other donors' samples. The chain couples TRBV3-1 to TRBJ2-7, with D unclear. CDR3 sequence (DNA): TGTGCCAGCAGCCAAGGGCGCCACGAGCAGTACTTC. This gives the protein CASSQGRHEQYF.